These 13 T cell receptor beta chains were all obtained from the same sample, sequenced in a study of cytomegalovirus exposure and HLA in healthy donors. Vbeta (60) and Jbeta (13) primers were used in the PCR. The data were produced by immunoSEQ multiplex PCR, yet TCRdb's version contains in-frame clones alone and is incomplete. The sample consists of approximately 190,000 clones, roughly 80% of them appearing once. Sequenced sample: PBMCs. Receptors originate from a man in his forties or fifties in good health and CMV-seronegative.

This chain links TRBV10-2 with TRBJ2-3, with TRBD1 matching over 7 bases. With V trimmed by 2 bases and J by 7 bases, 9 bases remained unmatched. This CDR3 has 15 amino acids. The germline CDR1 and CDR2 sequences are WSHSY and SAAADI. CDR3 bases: TGCGCCAGCAGTGAGATGAGGGGGCGCGGAAATACGCAGTATTTT. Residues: CASSEMRGRGNTQYF.

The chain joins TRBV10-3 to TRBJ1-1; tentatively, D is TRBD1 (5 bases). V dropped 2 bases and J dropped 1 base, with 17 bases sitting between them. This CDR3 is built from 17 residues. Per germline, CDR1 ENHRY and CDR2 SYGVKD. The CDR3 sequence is CAISEPTTVDRNTEAFF. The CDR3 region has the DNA TGTGCCATCAGTGAGCCCACGACAGTCGATCGGAACACTGAAGCTTTCTTT.

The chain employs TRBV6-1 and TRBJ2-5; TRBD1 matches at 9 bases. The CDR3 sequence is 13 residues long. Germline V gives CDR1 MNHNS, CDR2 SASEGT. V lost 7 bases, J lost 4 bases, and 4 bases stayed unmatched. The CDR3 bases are TGTGCCAGCAAACAGGGGGCCGGAGAGACCCAGTACTTC. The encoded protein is CASKQGAGETQYF.

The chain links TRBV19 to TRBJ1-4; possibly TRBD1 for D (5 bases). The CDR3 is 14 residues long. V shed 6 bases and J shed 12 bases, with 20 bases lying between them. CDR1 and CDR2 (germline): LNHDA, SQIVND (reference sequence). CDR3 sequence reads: CASRTKGFFGQLFF. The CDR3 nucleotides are TGTGCCAGTAGGACGAAGGGGTTTTTTGGACAACTGTTTTTT.

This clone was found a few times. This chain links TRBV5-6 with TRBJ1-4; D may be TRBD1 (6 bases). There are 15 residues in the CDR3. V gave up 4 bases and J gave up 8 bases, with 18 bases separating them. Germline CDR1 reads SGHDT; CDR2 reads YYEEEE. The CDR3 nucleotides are TGTGCCAGCAGCCGTATCGCGGGGGCTGGGGAAAAACTGTTTTTT. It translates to CASSRIAGAGEKLFF.

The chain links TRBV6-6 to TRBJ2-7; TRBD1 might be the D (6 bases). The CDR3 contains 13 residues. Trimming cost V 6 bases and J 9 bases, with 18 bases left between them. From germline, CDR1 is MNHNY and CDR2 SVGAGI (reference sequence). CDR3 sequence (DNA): TGTGCCAGCAGGGACAGTGAGCAGAGGGTGCAGTACTTC. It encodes CASRDSEQRVQYF.

CDR3 DNA: TGTGCCAGTAGTATACTTGAGGGGGCTGAGCAGTTCTTC. It specifies CASSILEGAEQFF. The gene calls are TRBV19 and TRBJ2-1, with 7 bases fitting TRBD1. CDR3 length: 13 amino acids. The germline V gene encodes CDR1 LNHDA and CDR2 SQIVND (reference sequence). V shed 2 bases, J shed 9 bases, and the junction held 4 bases outside the gene matches.

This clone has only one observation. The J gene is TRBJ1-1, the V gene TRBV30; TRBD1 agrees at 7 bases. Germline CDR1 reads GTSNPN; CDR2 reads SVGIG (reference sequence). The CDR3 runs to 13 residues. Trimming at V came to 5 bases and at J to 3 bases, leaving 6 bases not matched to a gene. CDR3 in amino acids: CAWVGQVYTEAFF. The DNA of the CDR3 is TGTGCCTGGGTTGGACAGGTCTACACTGAAGCTTTCTTT.

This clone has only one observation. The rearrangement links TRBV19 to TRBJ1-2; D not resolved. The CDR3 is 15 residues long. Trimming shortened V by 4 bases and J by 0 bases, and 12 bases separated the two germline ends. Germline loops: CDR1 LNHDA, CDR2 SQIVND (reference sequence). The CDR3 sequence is CASSRSYGANYGYTF. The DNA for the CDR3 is TGTGCCAGTAGTAGATCCTACGGAGCTAACTATGGCTACACCTTC.

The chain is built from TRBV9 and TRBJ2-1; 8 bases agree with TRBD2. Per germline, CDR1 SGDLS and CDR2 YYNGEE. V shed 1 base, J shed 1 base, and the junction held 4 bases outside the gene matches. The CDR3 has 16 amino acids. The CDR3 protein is CASSVRTSGSYNEQFF. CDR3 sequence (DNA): TGTGCCAGCAGCGTACGCACTAGCGGATCCTACAATGAGCAGTTCTTC.

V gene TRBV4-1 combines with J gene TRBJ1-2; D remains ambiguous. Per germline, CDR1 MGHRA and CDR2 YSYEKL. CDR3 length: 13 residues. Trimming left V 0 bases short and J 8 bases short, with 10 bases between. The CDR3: CASSQDRSGGYTF. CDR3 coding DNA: TGCGCCAGCAGCCAAGATCGAAGTGGCGGCTACACCTTC.

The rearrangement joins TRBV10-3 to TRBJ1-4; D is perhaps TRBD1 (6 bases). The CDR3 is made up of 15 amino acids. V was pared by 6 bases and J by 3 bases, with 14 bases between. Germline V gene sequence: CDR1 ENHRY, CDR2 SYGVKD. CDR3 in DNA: TGTGCCATCAGAGACTCCGCAGGGGCTAATGAAAAACTGTTTTTT. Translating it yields CAIRDSAGANEKLFF.

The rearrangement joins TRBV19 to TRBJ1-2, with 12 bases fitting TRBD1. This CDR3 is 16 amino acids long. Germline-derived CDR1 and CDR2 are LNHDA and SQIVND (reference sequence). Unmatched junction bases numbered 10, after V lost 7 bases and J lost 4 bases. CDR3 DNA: TGTGCCAGTACCCCGGGGACAGGGGGCGCTGGCTATGGCTACACCTTC. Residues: CASTPGTGGAGYGYTF.